What follows are 14 T cell receptor beta chains derived from one specimen sequenced in a study of blood T cell repertoires in COVID-19 (dated by TCRdb to about 2020). Library preparation was by the immunoSEQ multiplex PCR assay. The source is immuneACCESS, and TCRdb retained only in-frame sequences with V and J called. Part of the clones is not carried over; for the studies checked, unresolved V genes explain less than half of this, and the remainder is unexplained. The sample table lists 200,000 to 250,000 clones, around 91% of them with a count of one. The leading ten clones occupy more than 13% of the sample. The material sequenced was PBMCs or T cells enriched from blood (not recorded which). The receptors were sampled from a man aged 25-40 years who had been exposed to COVID-19.

The chain uses TRBV7-2 and TRBJ2-7; 9 positions agree with TRBD1. The germline CDR1 and CDR2 sequences are SGHTA and FQGNSA. The CDR3 loop spans 16 amino acids. The V gene end was trimmed by 2 bases and the J gene end by 2 bases; junction bases not matched to a gene: 7. Written as DNA, the CDR3 is TGTGCCAGCAGCTTAAGTCGGACAGGGGTCGCCTACGAGCAGTACTTC. Residues: CASSLSRTGVAYEQYF.

The genes are TRBV11-2 and TRBJ2-7; possible D gene TRBD1, 5 bases. Germline V gene sequence: CDR1 SGHAT, CDR2 FQNNGV. The V gene lost 0 bases and the J gene lost 3 bases, with 9 bases spanning the gap. The CDR3 is made up of 14 amino acids. The CDR3 spells CASSLEVGLYEQYF. The CDR3 coding sequence is TGTGCCAGCAGCTTAGAGGTGGGGCTCTACGAGCAGTACTTC.

Here the CDR3 DNA reads TGCGCCAGCAGCCAGCTTCAACAGGGAGTGGGGACCTTC. Protein product: CASSQLQQGVGTF. The chain is built from TRBV4-1 and TRBJ1-2; D is perhaps TRBD1 (6 bases). Looked up from germline, CDR1 is MGHRA and CDR2 is YSYEKL. The CDR3 spans 13 residues. With 3 bases removed from V and 14 bases from J, the gap between germline ends came to 19 bases.

This clone was found once. The V and J genes are TRBV5-4 and TRBJ1-2; a possible D gene is TRBD1 (6 bases). The CDR3 is made up of 15 amino acids. Germline V gives CDR1 SGHNT, CDR2 YYREEE (reference sequence). Trimming removed 2 bases at V and 2 bases at J, with 13 bases between. This CDR3 reads CASSFAGTSNYGYTF. The DNA for the CDR3 is TGTGCCAGCAGCTTCGCCGGGACATCCAACTATGGCTACACCTTC.

The V and J genes are TRBV6-2 or TRBV6-3 and TRBJ1-1; possible D gene TRBD1, 5 bases. Trimming stripped 5 bases from V and 1 base from J, with 11 bases between. This CDR3 comprises 14 residues. Germline values: CDR1 MNHEY, CDR2 SVGEGT. The CDR3 sequence: CASSRHRRNTEAFF. CDR3 coding DNA: TGTGCCAGCAGTCGTCACAGGCGGAACACTGAAGCTTTCTTT.

The rearrangement links TRBV6-4 to TRBJ2-5; 9 nucleotides align to TRBD2. CDR1 is MRHNA and CDR2 is SNTAGT in the germline V gene. This CDR3 is 15 amino acids long. Losses at the gene ends were 3 bases for V and 5 bases for J; bases not matched to a gene: 7. The CDR3, as DNA: TGTGCCAGCAGTGAAACAGCGGGGGGCCTGGAGACCCAGTACTTC. Translation gives CASSETAGGLETQYF.

The chain employs TRBV4-2 and TRBJ1-4, with D tentatively TRBD1 (6 bases). Germline V gene data show CDR1 as LGHNA and CDR2 as YNFKEQ. Trimming took off 1 base at V and 6 bases at J, with 15 bases between the two ends. This CDR3 region has 16 residues. This CDR3 is CASSQGTIRGDEKLFF. CDR3 DNA sequence: TGTGCCAGCAGCCAAGGGACCATCAGGGGAGATGAAAAACTGTTTTTT.

The table lists this clone with a count of one. CDR3 DNA: TGTGCCAGCATGAAGAGACAAAGCTCTGGAAACACCATATATTTT. Residues: CASMKRQSSGNTIYF. The V and J genes are TRBV6-5 and TRBJ1-3; no definite D call. The CDR3 has 15 amino acids. V dropped 7 bases and J dropped 0 bases, with 13 bases sitting between them. Germline CDR1 is MNHEY and CDR2 is SVGAGI.

The V call is TRBV7-9, the J call TRBJ2-1; TRBD2 aligns across 7 bases. The ends lost 5 bases at V and 7 bases at J; junction bases unmatched: 14. Germline V CDR1 and CDR2: SEHNR, FQNEAQ (reference sequence). This CDR3 has 16 amino acids. The CDR3 sequence is CASSPRRDYSGNEQFF. In DNA, the CDR3 is TGTGCCAGCAGCCCCCGGCGGGACTATAGCGGTAATGAGCAGTTCTTC.

This clone was seen just once. This sequence joins TRBV27 and TRBJ2-5; the match to TRBD2 covers 10 bases. V lost 1 base to trimming and J lost 3 bases; unmatched junction nucleotides: 5. Germline CDR1 and CDR2: MNHEY and SMNVEV (reference sequence). This CDR3 spans 16 amino acids. The CDR3 nucleotides read TGTGCCAGCAGTTTATTGAGCGGGGGGGAAAAAGAGACCCAGTACTTC. It codes for CASSLLSGGEKETQYF.

The chain joins TRBV7-9 to TRBJ1-1; D possibly corresponds to TRBD1 (5 bases). CDR1 is SEHNR, CDR2 FQNEAQ, per germline (reference sequence). This CDR3 contains 16 residues. V was clipped by 5 bases and J by 8 bases, with 24 bases between them. The DNA for the CDR3 is TGTGCCAGCAGCGGAGTGCCGGGGGACGGCGGCGGCGAAGCTTTCTTT. Protein: CASSGVPGDGGGEAFF.

The chain has TRBV7-6 and TRBJ1-1; D may be TRBD1 (5 bases). The germline gives CDR1 SGHVS, CDR2 FNYEAQ. The CDR3 loop spans 12 amino acids. The ends were cut back, 8 bases at V and 0 bases at J, with 7 bases in the middle. CDR3 DNA sequence: TGTGCCAGCGGGGGGATGAACACTGAAGCTTTCTTT. This encodes CASGGMNTEAFF.

The CDR3 reads CASSSPDRDFYEQYF. The CDR3 DNA sequence: TGTGCCAGCAGTTCCCCAGACAGGGACTTCTACGAGCAGTACTTC. This sequence joins TRBV27 and TRBJ2-7; D possibly corresponds to TRBD1 (7 bases). CDR3 length: 15 residues. Trimming cost V 4 bases and J 3 bases, with 16 bases left between them. Germline V gives CDR1 MNHEY, CDR2 SMNVEV (reference sequence).

V and J are TRBV19 and TRBJ1-5, with 7 bases aligning to TRBD1. V was pared by 1 base and J by 3 bases, with 3 bases of the junction left unmatched. CDR1 and CDR2 (germline): LNHDA, SQIVND (reference sequence). The CDR3 totals 15 residues. In nucleotides, the CDR3 is TGTGCCAGTAGTATAGGGGGACAGTTCAATCAGCCCCAGCATTTT. Residues: CASSIGGQFNQPQHF. Complete variable domain (other parts from reference TRBV19 and TRBJ1-5): DGGITQSPKYLFRKEGQNVTLSCEQNLNHDAMYWYRQDPGQGLRLIYYSQIVNDFQKGDIAEGYSVSREKKESFPLTVTSAQKNPTAFYLCASSIGGQFNQPQHFGDGTRLSIL.